This TCR beta chain is from a study of response to subunit inactivated influenza vaccine. Findings and limits, study-wide: The authors suggested that few new T cells are recruited per seasonal influenza vaccination.

The junction had 6 bases not matched to a gene; V was cut back by 7 bases and J by 1 base. Germline V gene sequence: CDR1 SQVTM, CDR2 ANQGSEA. The CDR3 extends over 14 amino acids. TCRdb reanalysed the RT-PCR reads using MiXCR and keeps one entry per CDR3 protein. The sample has 750,000 to 850,000 distinct CDR3 sequences; about a fifth are singletons. Ten or more counts support this clonotype. The antigen is unknown. The chain combines TRBV29-1 with TRBJ2-2; 7 positions agree with TRBD1. Source: PBMCs from blood, taken around 5 days after vaccination. The receptor was derived from a man aged 50 or older who received an inactivated influenza vaccine. This CDR3 reads CSANRGRNTGELFF. CDR3 in DNA: TGCAGCGCCAACAGGGGACGGAACACCGGGGAGCTGTTTTTT.